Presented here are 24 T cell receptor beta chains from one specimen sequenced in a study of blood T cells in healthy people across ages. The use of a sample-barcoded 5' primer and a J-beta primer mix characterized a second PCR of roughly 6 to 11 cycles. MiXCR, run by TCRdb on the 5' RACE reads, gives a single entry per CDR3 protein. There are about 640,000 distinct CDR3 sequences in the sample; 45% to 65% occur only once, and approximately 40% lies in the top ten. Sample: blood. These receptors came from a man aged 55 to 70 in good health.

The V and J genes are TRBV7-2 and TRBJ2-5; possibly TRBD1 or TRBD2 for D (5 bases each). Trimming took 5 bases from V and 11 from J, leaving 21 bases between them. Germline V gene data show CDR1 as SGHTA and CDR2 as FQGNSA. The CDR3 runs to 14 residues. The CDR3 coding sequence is TGTGCCAGCAGCCCGCAGTTGGTGGGGGATGAGCAGTACTTC. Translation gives CASSPQLVGDEQYF.

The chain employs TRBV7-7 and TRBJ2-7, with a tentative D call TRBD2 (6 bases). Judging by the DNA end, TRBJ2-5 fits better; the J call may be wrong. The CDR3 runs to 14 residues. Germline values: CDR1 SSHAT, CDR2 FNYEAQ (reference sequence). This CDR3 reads CASSSRAQEGTQYF. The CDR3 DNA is TGTGCCAGCAGCTCCCGGGCCCAGGAGGGGACCCAGTACTTC.

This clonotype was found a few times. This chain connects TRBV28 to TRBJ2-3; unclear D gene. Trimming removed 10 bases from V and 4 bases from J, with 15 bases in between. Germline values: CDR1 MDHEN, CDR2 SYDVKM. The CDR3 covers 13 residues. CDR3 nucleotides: TGTGCCACAAAAAGCTCGGCATCAGATACGCAGTATTTT. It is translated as CATKSSASDTQYF. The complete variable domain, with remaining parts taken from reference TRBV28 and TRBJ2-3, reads DVKVTQSSRYLVKRTGEKVFLECVQDMDHENMFWYRQDPGLGLRLIYFSYDVKMKEKGDIPEGYSVSREKKERFSLILESASTNQTSMYLCATKSSASDTQYFGPGTRLTVL.

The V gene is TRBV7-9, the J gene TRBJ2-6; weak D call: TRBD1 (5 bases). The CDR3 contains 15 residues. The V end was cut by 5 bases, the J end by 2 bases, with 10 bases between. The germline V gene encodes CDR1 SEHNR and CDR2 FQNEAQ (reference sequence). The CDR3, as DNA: TGTGCCAGCAGCCCAGAGACAGCTGGGGCCAACGTCCTGACTTTC. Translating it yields CASSPETAGANVLTF.

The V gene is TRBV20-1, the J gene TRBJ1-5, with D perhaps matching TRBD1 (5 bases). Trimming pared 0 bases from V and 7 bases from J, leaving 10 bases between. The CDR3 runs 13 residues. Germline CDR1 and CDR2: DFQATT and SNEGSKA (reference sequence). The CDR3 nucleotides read TGCAGTGCTAGAGATCGGGGGGACCAGCCCCAGCATTTT. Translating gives CSARDRGDQPQHF.

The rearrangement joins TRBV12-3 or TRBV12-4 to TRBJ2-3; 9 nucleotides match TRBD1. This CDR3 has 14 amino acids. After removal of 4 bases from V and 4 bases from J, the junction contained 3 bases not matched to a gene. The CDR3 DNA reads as TGTGCCAGCAGTTCCGGGACAGGGCCAGATACGCAGTATTTT. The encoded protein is CASSSGTGPDTQYF.

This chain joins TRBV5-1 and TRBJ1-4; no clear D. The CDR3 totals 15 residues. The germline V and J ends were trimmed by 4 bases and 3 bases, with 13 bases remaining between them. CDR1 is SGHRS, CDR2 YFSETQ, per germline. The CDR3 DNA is TGCGCCAGCAGCGTAGGGATTGCCGCTAATGAAAAACTGTTTTTT. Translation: CASSVGIAANEKLFF.

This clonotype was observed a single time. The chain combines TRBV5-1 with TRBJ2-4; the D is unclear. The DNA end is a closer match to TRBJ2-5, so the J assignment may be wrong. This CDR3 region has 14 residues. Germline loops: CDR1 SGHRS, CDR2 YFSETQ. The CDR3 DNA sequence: TGCGCCAGCAGCTTGTCAGGATTCGGAGAGACCCAGTACTTC. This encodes CASSLSGFGETQYF.

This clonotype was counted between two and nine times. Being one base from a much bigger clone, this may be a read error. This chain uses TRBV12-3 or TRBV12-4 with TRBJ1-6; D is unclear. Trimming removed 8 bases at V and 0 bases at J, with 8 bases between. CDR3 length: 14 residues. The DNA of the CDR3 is TGTGCCAGCGGGTCGAGCTCCTATAATTCACCCCTCCACTTT. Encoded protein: CASGSSSYNSPLHF.

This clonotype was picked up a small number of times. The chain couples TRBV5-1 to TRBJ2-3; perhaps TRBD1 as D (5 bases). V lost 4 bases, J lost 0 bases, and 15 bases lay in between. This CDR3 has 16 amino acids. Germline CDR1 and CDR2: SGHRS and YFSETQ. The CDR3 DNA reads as TGCGCCAGCAGCGTGGGGCTTCTCTTTAGCACAGATACGCAGTATTTT. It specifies CASSVGLLFSTDTQYF. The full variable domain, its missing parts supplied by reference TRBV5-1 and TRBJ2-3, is KAGVTQTPRYLIKTRGQQVTLSCSPISGHRSVSWYQQTPGQGLQFLFEYFSETQRNKGNFPGRFSGRQFSNSRSEMNVSTLELGDSALYLCASSVGLLFSTDTQYFGPGTRLTVL.

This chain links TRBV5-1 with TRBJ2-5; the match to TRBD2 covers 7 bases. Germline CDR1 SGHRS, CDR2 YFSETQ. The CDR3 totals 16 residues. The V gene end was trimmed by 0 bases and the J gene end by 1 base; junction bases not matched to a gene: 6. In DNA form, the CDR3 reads TGCGCCAGCAGCTTGGATGCGGGAGCGGGCCAAGAGACCCAGTACTTC. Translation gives CASSLDAGAGQETQYF.

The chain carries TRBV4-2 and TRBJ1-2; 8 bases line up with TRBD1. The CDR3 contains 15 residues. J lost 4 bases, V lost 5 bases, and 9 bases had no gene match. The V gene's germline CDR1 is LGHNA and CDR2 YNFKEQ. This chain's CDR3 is CASSARTGMPYGYTF. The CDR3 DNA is TGTGCCAGCAGCGCGAGGACAGGGATGCCCTATGGCTACACCTTC.

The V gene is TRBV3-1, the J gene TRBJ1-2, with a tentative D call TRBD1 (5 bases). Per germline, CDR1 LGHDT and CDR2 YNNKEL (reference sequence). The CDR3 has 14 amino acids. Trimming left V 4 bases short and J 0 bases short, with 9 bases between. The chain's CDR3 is CASSRETANYGYTF. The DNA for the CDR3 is TGTGCCAGCAGCCGGGAGACAGCTAACTATGGCTACACCTTC.

CDR3 coding DNA: TGTGCCACCAGTGCCCCTGCAGGAGCAAGCCTTGTTACGCAGTATTTT. Translated, it gives CATSAPAGASLVTQYF. The V and J genes are TRBV24-1 and TRBJ2-3; D call uncertain. The CDR3 extends over 16 amino acids. V dropped 5 bases and J dropped 8 bases, with 22 bases sitting between them. Germline V gene sequence: CDR1 KGHDR, CDR2 SFDVKD.

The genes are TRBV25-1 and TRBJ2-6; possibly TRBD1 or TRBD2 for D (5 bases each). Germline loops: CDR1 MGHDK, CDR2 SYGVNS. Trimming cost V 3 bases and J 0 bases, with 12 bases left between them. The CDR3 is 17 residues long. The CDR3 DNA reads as TGTGCCAGCAGTGACGGGGCAGGTTACTCTGGGGCCAACGTCCTGACTTTC. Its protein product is CASSDGAGYSGANVLTF.

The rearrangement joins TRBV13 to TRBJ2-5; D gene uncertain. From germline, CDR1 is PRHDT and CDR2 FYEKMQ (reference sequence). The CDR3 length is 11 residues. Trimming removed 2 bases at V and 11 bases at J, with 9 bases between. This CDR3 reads CASSLRAEQYF. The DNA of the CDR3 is TGTGCCAGCAGCTTACGGGCAGAGCAGTACTTC.

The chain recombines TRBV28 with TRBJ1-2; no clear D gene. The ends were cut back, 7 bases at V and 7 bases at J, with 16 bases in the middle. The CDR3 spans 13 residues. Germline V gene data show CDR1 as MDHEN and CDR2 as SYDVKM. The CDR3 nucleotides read TGTGCCAGCACGGGGTCCTCTATTTCTGGCTACACCTTC. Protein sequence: CASTGSSISGYTF.

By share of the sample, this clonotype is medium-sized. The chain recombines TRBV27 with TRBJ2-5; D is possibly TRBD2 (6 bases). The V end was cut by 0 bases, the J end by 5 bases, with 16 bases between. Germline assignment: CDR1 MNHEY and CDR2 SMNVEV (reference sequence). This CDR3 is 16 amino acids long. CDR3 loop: CASSLSPGGRGETQYF. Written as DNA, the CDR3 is TGTGCCAGCAGTTTATCACCAGGAGGGAGAGGGGAGACCCAGTACTTC.

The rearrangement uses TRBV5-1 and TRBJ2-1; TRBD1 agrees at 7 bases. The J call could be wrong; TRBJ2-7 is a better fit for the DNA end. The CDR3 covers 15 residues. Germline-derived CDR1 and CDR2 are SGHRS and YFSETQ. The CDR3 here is CASSLETGPYNEQYF. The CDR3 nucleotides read TGCGCCAGCAGCTTGGAGACAGGGCCGTACAATGAGCAGTACTTC.

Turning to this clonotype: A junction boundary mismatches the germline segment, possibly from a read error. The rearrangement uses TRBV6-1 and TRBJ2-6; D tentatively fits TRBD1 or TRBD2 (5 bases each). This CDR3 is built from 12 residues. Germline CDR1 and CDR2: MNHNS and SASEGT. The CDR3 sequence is CASSGSGAVLTF. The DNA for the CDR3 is TGCGCCAGCTCAGGGTCCGGGGCCGTCCTGACTTTC.

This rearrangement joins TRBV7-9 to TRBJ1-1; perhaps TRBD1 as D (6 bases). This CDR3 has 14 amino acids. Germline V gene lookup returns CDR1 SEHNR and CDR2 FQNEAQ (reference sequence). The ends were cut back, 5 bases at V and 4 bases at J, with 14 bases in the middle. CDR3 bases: TGTGCCAGCAGCCCAGCAGTAGGGGGCACTGAAGCTTTCTTT. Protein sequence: CASSPAVGGTEAFF. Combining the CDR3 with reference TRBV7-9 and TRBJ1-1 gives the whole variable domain DTGVSQNPRHKITKRGQNVTFRCDPISEHNRLYWYRQTLGQGPEFLTYFQNEAQLEKSRLLSDRFSAERPKGSFSTLEIQRTEQGDSAMYLCASSPAVGGTEAFFGQGTRLTVV.

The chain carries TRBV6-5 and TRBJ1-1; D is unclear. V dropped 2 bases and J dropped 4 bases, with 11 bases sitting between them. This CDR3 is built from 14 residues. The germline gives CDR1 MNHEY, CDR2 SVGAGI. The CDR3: CASSYRARGTEAFF. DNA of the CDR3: TGTGCCAGCAGTTACAGGGCTCGAGGCACTGAAGCTTTCTTT.

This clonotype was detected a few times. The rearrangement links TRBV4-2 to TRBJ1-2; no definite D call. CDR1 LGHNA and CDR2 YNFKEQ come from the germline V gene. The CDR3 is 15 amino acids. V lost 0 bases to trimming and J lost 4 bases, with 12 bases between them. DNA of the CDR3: TGTGCCAGCAGCCAAGATCGGCCGGGCCCCTATGGCTACACCTTC. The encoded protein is CASSQDRPGPYGYTF.

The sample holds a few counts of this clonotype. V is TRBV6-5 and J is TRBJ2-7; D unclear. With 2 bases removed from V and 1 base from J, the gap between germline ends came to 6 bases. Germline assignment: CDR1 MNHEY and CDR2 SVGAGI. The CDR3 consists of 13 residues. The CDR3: CASSYVDSYEQYF. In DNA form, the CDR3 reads TGTGCCAGCAGTTACGTGGATTCCTACGAGCAGTACTTC.